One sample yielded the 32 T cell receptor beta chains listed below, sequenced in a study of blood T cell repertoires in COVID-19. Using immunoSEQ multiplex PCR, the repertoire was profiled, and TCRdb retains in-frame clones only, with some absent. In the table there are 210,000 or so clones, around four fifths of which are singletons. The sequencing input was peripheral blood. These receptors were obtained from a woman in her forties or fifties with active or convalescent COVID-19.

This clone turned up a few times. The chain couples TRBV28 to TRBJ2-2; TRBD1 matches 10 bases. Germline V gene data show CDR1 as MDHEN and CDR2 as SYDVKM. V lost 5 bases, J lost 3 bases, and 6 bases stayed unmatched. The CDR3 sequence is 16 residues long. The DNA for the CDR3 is TGTGCCAGCAGTACCTCCGGGACAGGGGACACCGGGGAGCTGTTTTTT. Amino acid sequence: CASSTSGTGDTGELFF.

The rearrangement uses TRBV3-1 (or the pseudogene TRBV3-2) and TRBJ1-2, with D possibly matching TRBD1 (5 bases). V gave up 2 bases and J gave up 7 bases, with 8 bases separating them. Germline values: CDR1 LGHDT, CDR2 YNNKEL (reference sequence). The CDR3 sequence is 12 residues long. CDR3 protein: CASSQQGFGYTF. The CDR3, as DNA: TGTGCCAGCAGCCAACAGGGCTTTGGCTACACCTTC.

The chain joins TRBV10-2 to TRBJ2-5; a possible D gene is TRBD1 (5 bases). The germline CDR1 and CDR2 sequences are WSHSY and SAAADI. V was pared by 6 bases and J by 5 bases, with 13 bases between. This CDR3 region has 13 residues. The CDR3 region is CASSVGVWETQYF. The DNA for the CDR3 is TGCGCCAGCAGCGTAGGGGTTTGGGAGACCCAGTACTTC.

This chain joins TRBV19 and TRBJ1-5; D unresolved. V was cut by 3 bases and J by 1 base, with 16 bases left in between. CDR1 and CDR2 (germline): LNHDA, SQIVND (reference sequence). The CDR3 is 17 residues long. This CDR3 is CASSMSELRLSNQPQHF. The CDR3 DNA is TGTGCCAGTAGTATGTCTGAACTGCGCCTAAGCAATCAGCCCCAGCATTTT.

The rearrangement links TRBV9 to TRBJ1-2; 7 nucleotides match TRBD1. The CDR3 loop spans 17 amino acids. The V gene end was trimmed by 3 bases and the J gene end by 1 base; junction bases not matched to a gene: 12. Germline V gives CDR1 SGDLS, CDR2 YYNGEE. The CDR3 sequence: CASSARTGARLNYGYTF. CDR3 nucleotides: TGTGCCAGCAGCGCCCGTACAGGGGCCAGACTTAACTATGGCTACACCTTC.

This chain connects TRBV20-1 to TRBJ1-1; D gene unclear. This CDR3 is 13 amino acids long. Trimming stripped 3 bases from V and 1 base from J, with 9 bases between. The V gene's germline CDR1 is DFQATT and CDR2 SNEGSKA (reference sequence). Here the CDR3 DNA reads TGCAGTGCTAGTTACAGTAAGAACACTGAAGCTTTCTTT. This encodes CSASYSKNTEAFF.

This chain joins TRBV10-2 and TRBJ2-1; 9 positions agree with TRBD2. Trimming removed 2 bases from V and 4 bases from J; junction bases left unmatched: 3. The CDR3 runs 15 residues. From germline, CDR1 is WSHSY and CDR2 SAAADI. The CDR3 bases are TGCGCCAGCAGTGAGAGTAGCGGGGGATACAATGAGCAGTTCTTC. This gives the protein CASSESSGGYNEQFF.

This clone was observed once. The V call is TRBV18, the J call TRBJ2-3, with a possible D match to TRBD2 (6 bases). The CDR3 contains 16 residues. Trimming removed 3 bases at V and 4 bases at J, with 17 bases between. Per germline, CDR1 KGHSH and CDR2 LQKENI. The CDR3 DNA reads TGTGCCAGCTCACCCCTGTCTAGCGTTGTCGCAGATACGCAGTATTTT. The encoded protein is CASSPLSSVVADTQYF.

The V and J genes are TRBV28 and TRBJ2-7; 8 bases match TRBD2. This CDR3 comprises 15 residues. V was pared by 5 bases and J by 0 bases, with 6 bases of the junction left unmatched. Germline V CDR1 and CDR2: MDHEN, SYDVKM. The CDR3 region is CASSPARGGSYEQYF. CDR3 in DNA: TGTGCCAGCAGTCCCGCCCGGGGGGGCTCCTACGAGCAGTACTTC.

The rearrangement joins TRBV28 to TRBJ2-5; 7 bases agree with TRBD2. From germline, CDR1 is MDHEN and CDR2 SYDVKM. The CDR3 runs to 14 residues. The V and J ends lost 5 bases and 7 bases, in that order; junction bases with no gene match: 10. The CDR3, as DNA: TGTGCCAGCAGTCCCGGGACCCGCGGGGGGACCCAGTACTTC. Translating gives CASSPGTRGGTQYF.

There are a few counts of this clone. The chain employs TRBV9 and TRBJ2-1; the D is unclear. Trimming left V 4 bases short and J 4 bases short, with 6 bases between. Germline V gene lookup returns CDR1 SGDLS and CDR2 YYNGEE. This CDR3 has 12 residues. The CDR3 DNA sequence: TGTGCCAGCAGCCCAAATTACAATGAGCAGTTCTTC. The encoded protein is CASSPNYNEQFF.

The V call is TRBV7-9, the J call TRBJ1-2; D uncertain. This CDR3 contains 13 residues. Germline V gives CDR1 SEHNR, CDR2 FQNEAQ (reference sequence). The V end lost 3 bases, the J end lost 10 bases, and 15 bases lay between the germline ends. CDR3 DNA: TGTGCCAGCAGCTTTACCGGGCCCGGGGACTACACCTTC. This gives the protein CASSFTGPGDYTF.

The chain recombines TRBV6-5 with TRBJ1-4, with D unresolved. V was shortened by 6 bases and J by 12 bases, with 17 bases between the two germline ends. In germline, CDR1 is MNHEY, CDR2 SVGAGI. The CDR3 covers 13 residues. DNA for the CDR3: TGTGCCAGCAGGGCGGGATGGTCGGCGGAACTGTTTTTT. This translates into CASRAGWSAELFF.

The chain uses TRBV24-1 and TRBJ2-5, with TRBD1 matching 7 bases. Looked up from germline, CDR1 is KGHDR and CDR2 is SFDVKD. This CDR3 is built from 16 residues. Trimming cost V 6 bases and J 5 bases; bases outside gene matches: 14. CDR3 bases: TGTGCCACCAGTCGCTCGACAGGGTCCAAAGGGGAGACCCAGTACTTC. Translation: CATSRSTGSKGETQYF.

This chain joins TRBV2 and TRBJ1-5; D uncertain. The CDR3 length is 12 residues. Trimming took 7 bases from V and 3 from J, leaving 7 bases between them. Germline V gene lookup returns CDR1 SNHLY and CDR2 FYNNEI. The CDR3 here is CASMYYNQPQHF. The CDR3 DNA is TGTGCCAGCATGTACTACAATCAGCCCCAGCATTTT.

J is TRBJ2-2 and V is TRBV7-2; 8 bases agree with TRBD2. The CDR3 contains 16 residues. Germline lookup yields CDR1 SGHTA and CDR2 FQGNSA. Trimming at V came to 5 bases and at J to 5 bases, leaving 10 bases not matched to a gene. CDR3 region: CASSPPGGAKTGELFF. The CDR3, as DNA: TGTGCCAGCAGCCCTCCCGGGGGGGCCAAAACCGGGGAGCTGTTTTTT. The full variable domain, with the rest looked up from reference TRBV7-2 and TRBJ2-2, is GAGVSQSPSNKVTEKGKDVELRCDPISGHTALYWYRQSLGQGLEFLIYFQGNSAPDKSGLPSDRFSAERTGGSVSTLTIQRTQQEDSAVYLCASSPPGGAKTGELFFGEGSRLTVL.

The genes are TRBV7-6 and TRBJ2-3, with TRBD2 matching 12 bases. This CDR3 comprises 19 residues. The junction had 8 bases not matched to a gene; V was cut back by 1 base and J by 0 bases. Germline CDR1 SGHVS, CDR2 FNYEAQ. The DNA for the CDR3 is TGTGCCAGCAGCTTAGAATCCCCCGGGACTAGCGGGAGCACAGATACGCAGTATTTT. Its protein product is CASSLESPGTSGSTDTQYF.

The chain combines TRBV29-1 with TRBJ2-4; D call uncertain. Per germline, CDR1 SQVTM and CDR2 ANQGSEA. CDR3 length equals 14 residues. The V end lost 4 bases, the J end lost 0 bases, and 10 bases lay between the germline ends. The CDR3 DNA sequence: TGCAGCGTTGTTGTCAGTTTAGCCAAAAACATTCAGTACTTC. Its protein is CSVVVSLAKNIQYF.

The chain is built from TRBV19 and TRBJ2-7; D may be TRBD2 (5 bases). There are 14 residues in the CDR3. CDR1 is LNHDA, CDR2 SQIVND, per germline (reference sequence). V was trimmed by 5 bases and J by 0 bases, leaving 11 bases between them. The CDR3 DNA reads TGTGCCAGTAGTCTTTTTGAGGGCTCCTACGAGCAGTACTTC. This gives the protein CASSLFEGSYEQYF.

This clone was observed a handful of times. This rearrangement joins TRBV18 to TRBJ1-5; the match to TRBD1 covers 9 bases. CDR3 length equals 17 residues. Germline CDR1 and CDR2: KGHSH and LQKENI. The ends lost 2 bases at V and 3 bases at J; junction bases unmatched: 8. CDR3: CASSPGVGQGFNQPQHF. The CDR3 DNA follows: TGTGCCAGCTCACCAGGAGTGGGACAGGGATTCAATCAGCCCCAGCATTTT.

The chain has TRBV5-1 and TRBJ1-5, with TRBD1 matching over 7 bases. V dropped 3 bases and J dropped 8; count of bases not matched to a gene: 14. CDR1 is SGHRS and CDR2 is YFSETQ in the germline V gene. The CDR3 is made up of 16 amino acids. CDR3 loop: CASSSGGTGVEEPQHF. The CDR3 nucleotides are TGCGCCAGCAGCTCCGGTGGCACAGGGGTCGAGGAGCCCCAGCATTTT.

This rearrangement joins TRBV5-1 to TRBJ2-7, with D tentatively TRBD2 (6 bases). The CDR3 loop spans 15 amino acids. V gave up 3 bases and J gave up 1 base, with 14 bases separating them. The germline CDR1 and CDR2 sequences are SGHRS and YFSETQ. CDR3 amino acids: CASSWDWRVSYEQYF. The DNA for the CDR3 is TGCGCCAGCAGCTGGGATTGGAGGGTGTCCTACGAGCAGTACTTC. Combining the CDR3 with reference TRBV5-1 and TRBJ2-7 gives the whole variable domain KAGVTQTPRYLIKTRGQQVTLSCSPISGHRSVSWYQQTPGQGLQFLFEYFSETQRNKGNFPGRFSGRQFSNSRSEMNVSTLELGDSALYLCASSWDWRVSYEQYFGPGTRLTVT.

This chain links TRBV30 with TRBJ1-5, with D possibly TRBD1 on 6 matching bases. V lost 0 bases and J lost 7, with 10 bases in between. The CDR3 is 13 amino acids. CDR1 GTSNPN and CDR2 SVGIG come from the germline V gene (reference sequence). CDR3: CAWSVQGGQPQHF. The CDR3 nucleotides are TGTGCCTGGAGTGTACAGGGTGGCCAGCCCCAGCATTTT.

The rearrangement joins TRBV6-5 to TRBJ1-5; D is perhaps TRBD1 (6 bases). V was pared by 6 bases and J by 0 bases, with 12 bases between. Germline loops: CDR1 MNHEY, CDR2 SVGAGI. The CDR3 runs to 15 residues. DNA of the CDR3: TGTGCCAGCAGCCCCAGCAGGGGTAGCAATCAGCCCCAGCATTTT. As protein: CASSPSRGSNQPQHF.

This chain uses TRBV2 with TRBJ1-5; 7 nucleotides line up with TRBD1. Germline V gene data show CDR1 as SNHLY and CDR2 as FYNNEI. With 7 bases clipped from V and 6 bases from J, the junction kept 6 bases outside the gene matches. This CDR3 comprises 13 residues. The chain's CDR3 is CASMGQQGQPQHF. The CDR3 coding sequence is TGTGCCAGCATGGGACAGCAGGGTCAGCCCCAGCATTTT.

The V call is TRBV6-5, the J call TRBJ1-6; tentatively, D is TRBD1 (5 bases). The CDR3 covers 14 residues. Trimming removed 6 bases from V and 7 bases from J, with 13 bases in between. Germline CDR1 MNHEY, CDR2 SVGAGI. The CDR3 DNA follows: TGTGCCAGCAGCCACGGGACTGGCAATTCACCCCTCCACTTT. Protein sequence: CASSHGTGNSPLHF.

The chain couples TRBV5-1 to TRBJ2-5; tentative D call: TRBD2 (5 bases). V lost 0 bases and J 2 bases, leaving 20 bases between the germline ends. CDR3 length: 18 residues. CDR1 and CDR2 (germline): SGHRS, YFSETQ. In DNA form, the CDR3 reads TGCGCCAGCAGCTTGGGCCCCTATGCGGAGCGGAGACAAGAGACCCAGTACTTC. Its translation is CASSLGPYAERRQETQYF.

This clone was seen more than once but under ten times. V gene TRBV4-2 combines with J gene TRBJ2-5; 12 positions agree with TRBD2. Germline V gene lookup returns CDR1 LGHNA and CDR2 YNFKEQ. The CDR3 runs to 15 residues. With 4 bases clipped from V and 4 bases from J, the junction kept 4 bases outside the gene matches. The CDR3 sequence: CASSRGLAGLETQYF. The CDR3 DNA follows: TGTGCCAGCAGCCGAGGACTAGCGGGGTTAGAGACCCAGTACTTC.

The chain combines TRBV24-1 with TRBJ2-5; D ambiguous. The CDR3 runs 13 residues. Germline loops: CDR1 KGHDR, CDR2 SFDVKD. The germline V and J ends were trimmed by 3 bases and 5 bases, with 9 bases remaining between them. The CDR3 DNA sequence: TGTGCCACCAGTGATGGCAGATGGGAGACCCAGTACTTC. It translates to CATSDGRWETQYF.

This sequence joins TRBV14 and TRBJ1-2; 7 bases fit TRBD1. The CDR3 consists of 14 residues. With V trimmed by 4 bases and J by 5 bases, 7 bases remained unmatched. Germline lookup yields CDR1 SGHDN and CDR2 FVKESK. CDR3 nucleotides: TGTGCCAGCAGCCGTTTCGGACAGGTATATGGCTACACCTTC. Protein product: CASSRFGQVYGYTF.

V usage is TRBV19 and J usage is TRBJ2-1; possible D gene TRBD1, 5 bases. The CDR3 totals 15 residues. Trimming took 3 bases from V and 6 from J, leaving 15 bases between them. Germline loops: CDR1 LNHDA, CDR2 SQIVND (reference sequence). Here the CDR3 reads CASSIRGFGRNEQFF. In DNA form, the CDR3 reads TGTGCCAGTAGTATTAGGGGCTTTGGGCGCAATGAGCAGTTCTTC.

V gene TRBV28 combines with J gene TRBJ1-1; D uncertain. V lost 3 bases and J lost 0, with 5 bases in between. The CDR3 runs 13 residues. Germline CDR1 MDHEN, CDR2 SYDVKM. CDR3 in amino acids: CASSLELNTEAFF. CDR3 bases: TGTGCCAGCAGTTTGGAGTTGAACACTGAAGCTTTCTTT. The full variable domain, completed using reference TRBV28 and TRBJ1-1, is DVKVTQSSRYLVKRTGEKVFLECVQDMDHENMFWYRQDPGLGLRLIYFSYDVKMKEKGDIPEGYSVSREKKERFSLILESASTNQTSMYLCASSLELNTEAFFGQGTRLTVV.